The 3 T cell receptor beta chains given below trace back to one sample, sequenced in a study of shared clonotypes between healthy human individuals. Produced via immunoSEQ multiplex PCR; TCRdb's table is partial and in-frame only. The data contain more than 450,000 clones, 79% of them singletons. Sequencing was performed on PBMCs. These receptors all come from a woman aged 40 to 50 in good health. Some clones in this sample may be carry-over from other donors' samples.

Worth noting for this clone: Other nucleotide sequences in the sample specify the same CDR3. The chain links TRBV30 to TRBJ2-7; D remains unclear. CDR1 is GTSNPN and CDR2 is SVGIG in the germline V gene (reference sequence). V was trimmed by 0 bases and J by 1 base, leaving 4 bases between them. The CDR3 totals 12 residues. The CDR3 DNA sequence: TGTGCCTGGAGTGTACGGTCCTACGAGCAGTACTTC. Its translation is CAWSVRSYEQYF.

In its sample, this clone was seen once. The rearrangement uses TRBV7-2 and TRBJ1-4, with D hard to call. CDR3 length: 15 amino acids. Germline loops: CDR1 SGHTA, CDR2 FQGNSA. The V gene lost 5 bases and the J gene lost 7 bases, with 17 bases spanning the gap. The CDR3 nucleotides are TGTGCCAGCAGCCCGGATCATCATTGGACTGAAAAACTGTTTTTT. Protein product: CASSPDHHWTEKLFF. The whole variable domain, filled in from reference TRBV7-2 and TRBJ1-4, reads GAGVSQSPSNKVTEKGKDVELRCDPISGHTALYWYRQSLGQGLEFLIYFQGNSAPDKSGLPSDRFSAERTGGSVSTLTIQRTQQEDSAVYLCASSPDHHWTEKLFFGSGTQLSVL.

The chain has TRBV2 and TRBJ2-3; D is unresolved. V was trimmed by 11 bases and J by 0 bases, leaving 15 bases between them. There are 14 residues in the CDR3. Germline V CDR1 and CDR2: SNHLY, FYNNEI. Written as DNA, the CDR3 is TGTGCCGGACGGGCGCTTACTAGCACAGATACGCAGTATTTT. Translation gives CAGRALTSTDTQYF.